This T cell receptor beta chain was retrieved from a study of OX40 agonist ivuxolimab in advanced cancers. Regarding the research as a whole: Ivuxolimab, which targeted the costimulatory receptor OX40 (CD134), was an agonistic, fully human IgG2 monoclonal antibody. Partial responses were achieved by three dose-escalation patients, of whom one had hepatocellular carcinoma and two had cutaneous melanoma. The paper describes the monotherapy dose-escalation part (N of about 52 patients) of the phase I trial of ivuxolimab. Intravenous ivuxolimab was administered to patients every 2 weeks at six dose levels: 0.01, 0.1, 0.3, 1.5, 3 and 10 mg/kg. A male proportion of 70% to 90% and a mean age of around 60 years, ranging from roughly 23 to 85, were recorded for the dose-escalation cohort. Peripheral TCRbeta sequencing was intended to test whether TCR sequence diversity was altered and clonal T-cell expansion was caused by ivuxolimab. Prior anti-PD-1, anti-PD-L1 or anti-CTLA-4 therapy was permitted, and 35% to 40% of dose-escalation patients had received checkpoint inhibitors. Of the roughly 52 dose-escalation patients, hepatocellular carcinoma was present in roughly 19, melanoma in around 15, renal cell carcinoma in 9 and head and neck cancer in 9.

Note on this clone: Its specific antigen is unknown. One base away there is no much larger clone; base qualities are not given.

On the study overall, not on this receptor specifically: Low levels of normalized T-cell clonal expansion were also shown by some nonresponding patients. The antigen specificity of the clonally expanded peripheral T cells was not determined. In partial responders in the 0.1-3.0 mg/kg groups, normalized peripheral clonal expansion was found to be among the lowest, especially among CD8+ T cells. On average, CD8+ T cells showed more expanded clones than CD4+ T cells after ivuxolimab. At doses from 0.1 to 3.0 mg/kg, clonal expansion was seen in both CD4+ and CD8+ blood T cells between baseline and week 6.

V is cut by 0 bases and J by 6 bases, and the space between the germline ends is 15 bases. The CDR3 runs 15 amino acids, cysteine and phenylalanine included. CDR3 DNA only is kept here, 45 bases in frame from base 1. The CDR1 and CDR2 encoded by the germline V gene (reference sequence) are MNHNY and SVGAGI. The trial excluded patients who had a history of autoimmune disease or were on systemic immunosuppression. Peripheral blood for TCR sequencing was collected from all dose cohorts at baseline, on cycle 4 day 1, and on cycle 7 day 1. The samples were taken from a phase I, first-in-human, multicenter, open-label dose-escalation trial of ivuxolimab. The trial enrolled adults with locally advanced or metastatic head and neck squamous cell, hepatocellular, melanoma or renal cell carcinoma. Before TCR sequencing, CD4+ T cells and CD8+ T cells were sorted from peripheral blood as separate populations.

Genomic DNA was extracted from sorted cells for sequencing of the TCRbeta CDR3 region. TCRbeta CDR3 regions were sequenced using the immunoSEQ Assay. TCRdb retrieved this table from immuneACCESS and kept in-frame rearrangements only. Not all clones are present; in checked studies, unresolved V genes account for under half, and no reason is known for the remainder. The sample contains tens of thousands of clones, approximately 90% of them found a single time. Together, the top ten hold roughly 13% of the sample. This specimen consisted of CD4+ or CD8+ T cells sorted from blood, obtained in a trial of the OX40 agonist ivuxolimab. Recombination joined TRBV6-6 with TRBJ2-7; TRBD1 is perhaps the D gene, given 5 matching bases. This clonotype was obtained from an adult with an advanced solid tumor such as melanoma, head and neck, liver or kidney cancer. The nucleotide sequence is given as TGTGCCAGCAGTTACTCTACAGGTTTTTTTAGCGAGCAGTACTTC. Its coded protein is CASSYSTGFFSEQYF.